This T cell receptor beta chain was documented in a study of cytomegalovirus exposure and HLA in healthy donors (dated by TCRdb to 2016 to 2017). Notes on the research overall: An earlier analysis of roughly 500 of the donors reported approximately 300 Gb of sequence data and roughly 110 million unique TCR beta sequences from around 200 million T cells. Donor age, sex, ethnicity and CMV serostatus were collected together with the repertoire data. Approximately 300 gigabases of sequencing data and about 92 million unique TCR sequences made up an early release that covered 500 to 650 HLA-typed donors. The study used immunosequencing to profile the T cell repertoires of 666 subjects and linked those repertoires to cytomegalovirus serostatus. A later genetic analysis used genome-wide SNP genotypes for about 65% of the 666 donors, treating that subset as a discovery cohort. To decide whether each TCR beta V gene segment behaved as functional or pseudogenic, an earlier analysis of approximately 620 of the donors relied on high-throughput TCR beta sequencing. The aim of the study was to test whether cataloging public T cell receptors could identify signatures of past pathogen exposure. High-throughput TCR immunosequencing, statistical association of individual TCRs with disease status, and machine learning were combined to predict cytomegalovirus infection status. Both class I and class II loci were covered by HLA typing, at four-digit resolution. The later analysis used no new phenotypic data to find candidate immune exposures, relying instead on TCR beta sequences and their occurrence across donors. Because of strong linkage in the cohort, 5 or 6 DR-DQ haplotypes were treated as single units for association and clustering. Of the roughly 400 genotyped donors, about 80% fell in the genetic ancestry cluster associated with self-reported Caucasian donors. A later analysis re-examined previously published TCR beta repertoires from just over 650 donors and added high-resolution HLA genotyping to investigate patterns of TCR occurrence. Typing coverage differed by locus: A, B, C, DRB1 and DQB1 were typed in about 629-630 donors, DQA1 in 500 to 550, DPA1 in 606, and DPB1 in around 490. In addition to the first cohort of around 670 subjects, a separate validation cohort of about 120 different subjects was used. On average, around 240,000 unique TCR beta nucleotide sequences were sequenced per donor among a few hundred genotyped donors of the cohort, with roughly 18% of those sequences being non-productive. All discovery cohort repertoires had been generated on a single sequencing platform.

General study outcomes and caveats: A total of 164 TCR beta chains were listed by the study as associated with cytomegalovirus. A later genetic analysis associated a missense DCLRE1C variant with V-gene and J-gene trimming of TCR beta chains, and an independent cohort replicated the association. According to a later analysis, parvovirus B19, influenza, CMV and Epstein-Barr virus appeared linked to several top co-occurrence clusters. A later analysis found that HLA-associated TCR beta chains were more clonally expanded and had lower generation probabilities than equally common non-associated chains. A group of highly shared sequence variants was considered likely to be a technical artifact of the sequencing pipeline. Specific HLA alleles were associated with 15,000 to 20,000 TCR beta sequences at a false discovery rate of 0.05 in a later analysis. Correlated functional status among segregating V segments might be attributable to linkage disequilibrium, but an unknown experimental factor could not be ruled out. The presence/absence analyses assumed that sequencing depth was roughly uniform across donors, and that assumption may not be true. Cytomegalovirus status was reported to be diagnosed by the classifier with high specificity and sensitivity in both the original and validation cohorts. Strong co-occurrence of HLA alleles, especially DR and DQ, made assigning TCR associations to individual alleles difficult. Compared with the approximately 670-donor mean, donors in an Asian-associated ancestry cluster had fewer N-insertions in productive TCRs, according to a later genetic analysis. For the cohort, immune exposure information was limited to CMV serostatus. Three of the identified cytomegalovirus-associated TCR beta chains were confirmed in vitro to be specific for cytomegalovirus antigens. A further reported finding was that TCR beta sequences accurately predicted the HLA-A and HLA-B alleles for most subjects in the first cohort. Because HLA typing was missing for some donors at each locus, association tests included only the typed subset. While some public TCRs were present in many individuals, most TCR sequences turned up only very rarely across donors. In a later analysis, most CMV-associated TCR beta chains were found to appear HLA-restricted, with HLA associations seemingly driven largely by CMV exposure. Broadly in line with IMGT annotations, most TCR beta V segments showed up in productive rearrangements about 87% or about 30% of the time in an earlier analysis of around 550 of the donors. The cohort was sequenced for TCR beta chains only, and without alpha or paired-chain data the features that could be detected were limited. It was suggested by the authors that the approach could potentially be generalized to other disease states and immunological phenotypes. A later analysis found that TCR association rates varied across HLA loci, with DRB1 alleles showing the most associated TCRs and HLA-C alleles the fewest. Because counts were too low, seventeen rarely observed V segments, including chromosome 9 orphons, were left out of the earlier analysis of some 640 of the donors.

The cohort consisted of hundreds of healthy bone marrow donors. All cohort members were sampled while nominally healthy, although unrecorded immune exposures were likely present. The donor tested CMV seronegative, placing the donor among the 350 to 400 seronegative members of the cohort. A peripheral blood sample was provided by each donor, and peripheral blood mononuclear cells were used for TCR beta sequencing. The Qiagen DNeasy Blood Extraction Kit was used to extract genomic DNA from the blood cell samples. Library prep was done by the immunoSEQ multiplex PCR assay. A mixture of 60 forward primers for TCR Vbeta segments and 13 reverse primers for TCR Jbeta segments was used in the multiplex PCR. A multiplex PCR assay on genomic DNA amplified the CDR3 region of rearranged TCR beta genes. The Illumina HiSeq System was used to sequence the amplified TCR beta libraries as 87-base-pair reads. On the study's bioinformatics: A later analysis tallied roughly 76 million unique TCR beta chains across the 666 repertoires, and around 9.9 million of those chains were shared by two or more donors. Raw reads were error-corrected and collapsed into unique sequences with a nearest-neighbor algorithm that merged closely related sequences to remove PCR and sequencing errors. Alignment of CDR3 sequences to IMGT reference sequences was used to assign V, D and J gene segments. For a sequence to be retained, at least a six-nucleotide match to both a V gene segment and a J gene segment was required. A rearrangement was called productive if the CDR3 had no stop codons and remained in frame with V and J, and every other rearrangement was called non-productive. Following IMGT convention, CDR3 was defined as the stretch from the second conserved V-encoded cysteine up to the conserved J-encoded phenylalanine. The earlier analysis of about 570 of the donors excluded any sequence lacking an unambiguous match to a single V gene segment. In an earlier analysis of approximately 590 of the donors, V segments were called functional above 56.7% productive rearrangements and were called segregating when the between-donor standard deviation exceeded 5%. A statistical classification framework was built for diagnosing cytomegalovirus status from the catalog of TCR beta chain sequences. In a later analysis, TCR nucleotide sequences were compared against IMGT/GENE-DB human TR gene sequences so that V and J genes could be assigned. A later analysis assigned CDR3 sequences and most-parsimonious VDJ recombination scenarios with the TCRdist pipeline. In a later analysis, each TCR beta chain was defined by its CDR3 amino acid sequence together with its V-gene family, and reads lacking a unique V-gene family were excluded. In a later analysis, 450 to 600 highly shared, low-generation-probability nucleotide sequences were removed to address suspected cross-contamination and a sequencing artifact. For each public chain, a later analysis derived a clonal expansion index from normalized ranks of inferred template counts within each repertoire. In a later analysis, generation probabilities were computed with a VDJ recombination model fitted to out-of-frame rearrangements, and the resulting probabilities were checked against IGoR. In a later analysis, TCR-TCR, TCR-HLA and TCR-CMV co-occurrence was scored with hypergeometric tests, and a repertoire-size bias correction was applied to TCR pairs. To estimate false discovery rates, a later analysis permuted the HLA or CMV assignments 20 times. In a later analysis, co-occurring TCRs were grouped with DBSCAN, and TCRdist sequence similarity was added when clustering was performed within HLA-allele-positive subsets. Repertoires with fewer than 30,000 or more than 120,000 public chains were left out of co-occurrence clustering, as were about 5 repertoires with anomalous nucleotide sharing. Here the immuneACCESS table is served through TCRdb, limited to in-frame sequences with V and J called. Missing clones are a known gap in these copies; in checked studies unresolved V genes cover under half, and the rest lacks a known reason. The V and J calls and clone size were taken over from that table, and D and trimming were inferred from the DNA. The sample has 170,000 or so clones on record, 84% of them singletons. Of the sample, around 4.9% is held by the ten largest clones.

This clone was detected a few times. Its target antigen remains unknown. There are no base qualities to consult, and no much larger clone falls within one base. The sequenced sample was PBMCs. The clonotype originates from a man aged 18 to 35 in good health and CMV-seronegative.

In nucleotides, the sequence is TGTGCCAGCAGTGAAAATATGGGCGGGAGATGGGAGCAGTTCTTC. Translated, this is CASSENMGGRWEQFF. Recombination connected TRBV6-1 to TRBJ2-1; TRBD2 fits 7 bases in the junction. The CDR3 goes from the cysteine to the phenylalanine over 15 residues. The read is trimmed to its CDR3 DNA, 45 bases read in frame from base 1. The germline V gene sets CDR1 to MNHNS and CDR2 to SASEGT. V is pruned by 2 bases and J by 10 bases, leaving 11 bases of the junction without a gene match.